This T cell receptor (beta chain) was retrieved from a study of identical twins (dated by TCRdb to about 2016). For the study in its entirety: TCR alpha and beta repertoires from monozygotic twins, unrelated adults of various ages and cord blood were deep-sequenced to test whether fetal clonotypes persist. To rule out contamination, replicate twin experiments were performed at different times with different library preparation protocols.

The method was 5' RACE. Instrument used: Illumina HiSeq 2000. Template switching added a universal primer binding site, and the final cDNA carried a unique molecular identifier that allowed TCR cDNA molecules to be counted accurately. Specific primers in the conserved constant-segment region were used to synthesize first-strand cDNA for TCR alpha and beta chains. To control for contamination, each cDNA library was double barcoded with a SMART-Mk sample barcode plus Illumina barcodes. TruSeq adapter sequences along with Illumina sample barcodes were introduced in two successive PCR steps. The TCR alpha and beta cDNA libraries were sequenced on the Illumina HiSeq platform using custom primers. The authors' pipeline ran thus. MiGEC was used to process raw reads and extract unique molecular identifiers, and MiXCR was used to find CDR3 positions. For each individual, recombination models were inferred using an EM algorithm with the repgenHMM and IGoR tools. Shared clonotypes were analyzed with the tcR package in R, and sharing was normalized by the product of cloneset sizes. To study raw recombination free of thymic and clonal selection effects, out-of-frame nonproductive sequences were analyzed. Using fastp trimming at Q25 and MiXCR clonotype assembly, TCRdb reanalyzed the public sequencing data and kept in-frame beta chains. Records with the same CDR3 protein are collapsed into one entry carrying the most frequent genes and DNA. The V and J calls and clone size come from TCRdb's table, not from the authors' own analysis. The sample yields hundreds of thousands of distinct CDR3 sequences; more than 9% were counted once. Jointly, the top ten make up around 1.6% of the sample.

A few counts support this clonotype. The specificity of this receptor is unknown. No qualities accompany the bases; no much larger clone lies one base away. The germline V gene specifies SGHRS as CDR1 and YFSETQ as CDR2. V loses 1 base, J loses 2 bases, and the germline ends lie 11 bases apart. Taken from cysteine to phenylalanine, the CDR3 has 15 residues. The entry retains the CDR3 DNA only, 45 bases that are in frame from base 1. Summary of the overall study and its limitations: Fewer insertions were carried by abundant cord blood beta clonotypes; a weaker similar trend was observed in young adult naive repertoires, while no such trend was observed in memory repertoires. Compared with coincidental sharing between unrelated individuals, an excess of low generation-probability sequences was observed among out-of-frame TCR alpha sequences shared between twins. The excess sharing between twins in beta out-of-frame sequences was weaker because fewer shared sequences reduced the signal-to-noise ratio. Because the same donors could not be followed over many years, the conclusions relied on cross-sectional statistical analysis. In monozygotic twins, recombination models systematically underestimated out-of-frame TCR alpha sharing, but the models matched the sharing seen between unrelated individuals. Invariant T cells such as MAIT and iNKT could partly confound zero-insertion analyses, though diverse VJ usage argued against this for most clonotypes.

Every donor in the study was a healthy Caucasian. The twin cohort comprised three pairs of female monozygotic twins, all aged about 18 to 30 years. Peripheral blood mononuclear cells were the source from which RNA for the TCR libraries was isolated. Another study also made use of these data, one on yellow fever vaccine responses in identical twins. Per that second paper: According to the authors, in identical twins the way T cells responded to vaccination appeared partly convergent and partly personalized. In identical twins, the study followed T cell clones that responded to the vaccine with precision.

The receptor was derived from a woman between 18 and 29 years old in good health. The receptor chain draws on TRBV5-1 and TRBJ2-3; matching of 5 bases hints at TRBD1 as the D gene. The source material was PBMCs. The bases read TGCGCCAGCAGCTTGCAGGGAATTATCACAGATACGCAGTATTTT. Protein translation: CASSLQGIITDTQYF.